A selection of T cell receptor beta chains follows, all from one sample in a study of molecular identifiers for immune sequencing clone quantification. TCRdb ran MiXCR on the PCR reads and lists one entry per CDR3 protein. This sample carries some 650,000 distinct CDR3 sequences, about 20% of them seen once, and the ten largest clones take roughly 0.9%. The sample was naive CD8+ T cells from blood, with Jurkat cell RNA spiked in. All receptors come from a human donor in good health. Some libraries in this study had Jurkat cell RNA spiked in. The CDR3 runs from the conserved cysteine through the conserved F or W. D genes are given only for firm matches. Size tells how often a clone was seen (once, few, many) or the class of an expanded clone, and some rows leave it out.

d_call: NA; v_call: TRBV5-6; j_call: TRBJ2-1; clone_size: few; cdr3_nt: TGTGCCAGCAGCTTGGCGGTTTTGAGCGCTGAGCAGTTCTTC; cdr3_aa: CASSLAVLSAEQFF
d_call: NA; v_call: TRBV20-1; j_call: TRBJ2-4; clone_size: many; cdr3_nt: TGCAGTGCTAGGGGGGGCTTAGCCAAAAACATTCAGTACTTC; cdr3_aa: CSARGGLAKNIQYF
d_call: TRBD1; v_call: TRBV28; j_call: TRBJ2-7; clone_size: NA; cdr3_nt: TGTGCCAGCAGGACAGGGTACGCCTACGAGCAGTACTTC; cdr3_aa: CASRTGYAYEQYF
d_call: TRBD1; v_call: TRBV28; j_call: TRBJ2-3; clone_size: few; cdr3_nt: TGTGCCAGCAGTTTACTGGGGGTGGGACAGGGGGCCCCCGCAGATACGCAGTATTTT; cdr3_aa: CASSLLGVGQGAPADTQYF
d_call: NA; v_call: TRBV6-2/TRBV6-3; j_call: TRBJ1-5; clone_size: many; cdr3_nt: TGTGCCAGCAGCCAGGACCATCAGCCCCAGCATTTT; cdr3_aa: CASSQDHQPQHF
d_call: NA; v_call: TRBV7-9; j_call: TRBJ2-7; clone_size: many; cdr3_nt: TGTGCCAGCACCTATACCTCCTACGAGCAGTACTTC; cdr3_aa: CASTYTSYEQYF
d_call: NA; v_call: TRBV7-9; j_call: TRBJ1-1; clone_size: many; cdr3_nt: TGTGCCAGCAGCTTAGAGCCAGCCTACAGTTCTGAAGCTTTCTTT; cdr3_aa: CASSLEPAYSSEAFF
d_call: NA; v_call: TRBV20-1; j_call: TRBJ2-5; clone_size: many; cdr3_nt: TGCAGTGCATCCACCGGGGGCCACCACCAAGAGACCCAGTACTTC; cdr3_aa: CSASTGGHHQETQYF
d_call: TRBD2; v_call: TRBV3-1; j_call: TRBJ2-3; clone_size: many; cdr3_nt: TGTGCCAGCAGCCAAGCGACGCTAGCGGGGATCACAGATACGCAGTATTTT; cdr3_aa: CASSQATLAGITDTQYF
d_call: NA; v_call: TRBV6-5; j_call: TRBJ2-7; clone_size: NA; cdr3_nt: TGTGCCAGCAGCGTACAGGGCTGGGGCTCCTACGAGCAGTACTTC; cdr3_aa: CASSVQGWGSYEQYF
d_call: NA; v_call: TRBV19; j_call: TRBJ1-2; clone_size: many; cdr3_nt: TGTGCCAGTAGTAACGGGAACTATGGCTACACCTTC; cdr3_aa: CASSNGNYGYTF
d_call: NA; v_call: TRBV6-2/TRBV6-3; j_call: TRBJ2-7; clone_size: NA; cdr3_nt: TGTGCCAGCAGTTACATGACCCTGTACGAGCAGTACTTC; cdr3_aa: CASSYMTLYEQYF
d_call: TRBD1; v_call: TRBV6-5; j_call: TRBJ2-1; clone_size: NA; cdr3_nt: TGTGCCAGCAGTTCAGGACAGGCGTACAATGAGCAGTTCTTC; cdr3_aa: CASSSGQAYNEQFF
d_call: NA; v_call: TRBV6-5; j_call: TRBJ1-5; clone_size: many; cdr3_nt: TGTGCCAGCAGCCGGGGGTCAGGTCAGCCCCAGCATTTT; cdr3_aa: CASSRGSGQPQHF
d_call: TRBD2; v_call: TRBV5-5; j_call: TRBJ2-7; clone_size: many; cdr3_nt: TGTGCCAGCAGCTTGCTTTTAGCGGGAGGTTCTGACGAGCAGTACTTC; cdr3_aa: CASSLLLAGGSDEQYF
d_call: NA; v_call: TRBV6-5; j_call: TRBJ1-1; clone_size: once; cdr3_nt: TGTGCCAGCAGTTACCGGGGGGTCGATAGCGCTATCTTT; cdr3_aa: CASSYRGVDSAIF
d_call: TRBD2; v_call: TRBV6-2/TRBV6-3; j_call: TRBJ2-7; clone_size: few; cdr3_nt: TGTGCCAGCAGGGTCGGAAATAGCGGGGAGCAGTACTTC; cdr3_aa: CASRVGNSGEQYF
d_call: TRBD2; v_call: TRBV19; j_call: TRBJ2-1; clone_size: few; cdr3_nt: TGTGCCAGTAGTATTTATACTAGCGGGAACAATGAGCAGTTCTTC; cdr3_aa: CASSIYTSGNNEQFF
d_call: NA; v_call: TRBV4-3; j_call: TRBJ1-1; clone_size: many; cdr3_nt: TGCGCCAGCAGCCAAGATCTGGGCCGCGATGGGAACACTGAAGCTTTCTTT; cdr3_aa: CASSQDLGRDGNTEAFF
d_call: NA; v_call: TRBV19; j_call: TRBJ2-1; clone_size: many; cdr3_nt: TGTGCCAGTAGTATTGGAGGGTCCTACAATGAGCAGTTCTTC; cdr3_aa: CASSIGGSYNEQFF
d_call: TRBD2; v_call: TRBV4-3; j_call: TRBJ2-1; clone_size: many; cdr3_nt: TGCGCCAGCAGCCAAGTACTTAGCGGGGGGCGGTACAATGAGCAGTTCTTT; cdr3_aa: CASSQVLSGGRYNEQFF
d_call: TRBD2; v_call: TRBV24-1; j_call: TRBJ2-2; clone_size: NA; cdr3_nt: TGTGCCACGGGGGATTCCCGGGGGGGGGGGCGCTGGAACACCGGGGAGCTGTTTTTT; cdr3_aa: CATGDSRGGGRWNTGELFF
d_call: NA; v_call: TRBV7-9; j_call: TRBJ2-7; clone_size: many; cdr3_nt: TGTGCCAGCAGCCCTAGCAGGGGACCGTACGAGCAGTACTTC; cdr3_aa: CASSPSRGPYEQYF
d_call: TRBD1; v_call: TRBV7-9; j_call: TRBJ2-7; clone_size: NA; cdr3_nt: TGTGCCAGCAGCATAAGGGACAGGGGCAGCCACGAGCAGTACTTC; cdr3_aa: CASSIRDRGSHEQYF
d_call: TRBD1; v_call: TRBV4-3; j_call: TRBJ1-1; clone_size: many; cdr3_nt: TGCGCCAGCAGCCAAGAGCGGGTCAGGGGGCTTGAAGCTTTCTTT; cdr3_aa: CASSQERVRGLEAFF
d_call: NA; v_call: TRBV12-3/TRBV12-4; j_call: TRBJ1-2; clone_size: many; cdr3_nt: TGTGCCAGCAGTTTACCCGCCCCCGCTAACTATGGCTACACCTTC; cdr3_aa: CASSLPAPANYGYTF
d_call: NA; v_call: TRBV6-5; j_call: TRBJ2-3; clone_size: many; cdr3_nt: TGTGCCAGCAGTGCCCCGAATCCGGGCACAGATACGCAGTATTTT; cdr3_aa: CASSAPNPGTDTQYF
d_call: TRBD2; v_call: TRBV7-2; j_call: TRBJ2-3; clone_size: many; cdr3_nt: TGTGCCAGCAGCACCCTAGCGGGAGTCCCAGATACGCAGTATTTT; cdr3_aa: CASSTLAGVPDTQYF
d_call: TRBD1; v_call: TRBV6-2/TRBV6-3; j_call: TRBJ2-7; clone_size: few; cdr3_nt: TGTGCCGTGACAGGGGGTTCGTACGAGCAGTACTTC; cdr3_aa: CAVTGGSYEQYF
d_call: TRBD1; v_call: TRBV5-6; j_call: TRBJ1-4; clone_size: many; cdr3_nt: TGTGCCAGCAGCACACTGAGCGGGACAGTGAATGAAAAACTGTTTTTT; cdr3_aa: CASSTLSGTVNEKLFF
d_call: TRBD1; v_call: TRBV15; j_call: TRBJ2-2; clone_size: many; cdr3_nt: TGTGCCACCAGCAGGACAGGGCCCCACGGGGAGCTGTTTTTT; cdr3_aa: CATSRTGPHGELFF
d_call: TRBD1; v_call: TRBV10-3; j_call: TRBJ2-6; clone_size: many; cdr3_nt: TGTGCCATCTCAAGGACAGGGAACTCTGGGGCCAACGTCCTGACTTTC; cdr3_aa: CAISRTGNSGANVLTF
d_call: NA; v_call: TRBV12-3/TRBV12-4; j_call: TRBJ2-2; clone_size: many; cdr3_nt: TGTGCCAGCAGCCCCGGGGGTTCCACCGGGGAGCTGTTTTTT; cdr3_aa: CASSPGGSTGELFF
d_call: TRBD1; v_call: TRBV10-3; j_call: TRBJ1-6; clone_size: many; cdr3_nt: TGTGCCATCGGGACAGGGAAAAGCTCCTATAATTCACCCCTCCACTTT; cdr3_aa: CAIGTGKSSYNSPLHF
d_call: TRBD1; v_call: TRBV5-1; j_call: TRBJ2-7; clone_size: many; cdr3_nt: TGCGCCAGCAGCTTGGCCCCGACAGGGGGCTCCTACGAGCAGTACTTC; cdr3_aa: CASSLAPTGGSYEQYF
d_call: TRBD1; v_call: TRBV12-3/TRBV12-4; j_call: TRBJ1-5; clone_size: many; cdr3_nt: TGTGCCAGCAGTTTTACAGGGGACAATCAGCCCCAGCATTTT; cdr3_aa: CASSFTGDNQPQHF
d_call: NA; v_call: TRBV12-3/TRBV12-4; j_call: TRBJ1-4; clone_size: NA; cdr3_nt: TGTGCCAGCAGTTTAAGGATCATTGGTATTGAAAAACCGTTTTTT; cdr3_aa: CASSLRIIGIEKPFF
d_call: NA; v_call: TRBV4-3; j_call: TRBJ2-3; clone_size: many; cdr3_nt: TGCGCCAGCAGCCACCGGGCGGACCCCGAATGGAATACGCAGTATTTT; cdr3_aa: CASSHRADPEWNTQYF
d_call: TRBD1; v_call: TRBV2; j_call: TRBJ2-5; clone_size: once; cdr3_nt: TGTGCCAGCCGAGCACCGCAGACAGGGCCTCAAGAGACCCAGTACTTC; cdr3_aa: CASRAPQTGPQETQYF
d_call: NA; v_call: TRBV19; j_call: TRBJ1-5; clone_size: many; cdr3_nt: TGTGCCAGTAGTCCCTGGGGGTCTAGCCAGCCCCAGCATTTT; cdr3_aa: CASSPWGSSQPQHF
d_call: NA; v_call: TRBV7-2; j_call: TRBJ2-7; clone_size: many; cdr3_nt: TGTGCCAGCAGCCTGGACACCAACGAGCAGTACTTC; cdr3_aa: CASSLDTNEQYF
d_call: TRBD2; v_call: TRBV20-1; j_call: TRBJ2-7; clone_size: once; cdr3_nt: TGCAGTGCTACCGGGACTAGCGGGGGGCCCATAGCTGGTGAGCAGTACTTC; cdr3_aa: CSATGTSGGPIAGEQYF
d_call: TRBD2; v_call: TRBV5-3; j_call: TRBJ2-7; clone_size: few; cdr3_nt: TGTGCCAGCAGACCCGTAGCGGGAAGCTCCTACGTGCAGTACTTC; cdr3_aa: CASRPVAGSSYVQYF
d_call: NA; v_call: TRBV2; j_call: TRBJ2-5; clone_size: many; cdr3_nt: TGTGCCAGCAGTGAAGGGGCTTGGGGTGAAGGAGGCATTCAAGAGACCCAGTACTTC; cdr3_aa: CASSEGAWGEGGIQETQYF
d_call: TRBD2; v_call: TRBV10-3; j_call: TRBJ2-7; clone_size: few; cdr3_nt: TGTGCCATCAGTGACCCGGGACTACCTTTGGACGAGCAGTACTTC; cdr3_aa: CAISDPGLPLDEQYF